This TCR beta chain was recorded in a study of shared clonotypes between healthy human individuals. Study-level background: Plates per donor: three CD4 naive, three CD4 memory, two CD8 naive, one CD8 memory. General observations from the study: When compared with the clonotypes that were shared by all four sorted-subset donors, the non-shared clonotypes turned out to have lower generation probabilities. Although depth was large, rarefaction showed that sequencing of the sorted subsets was incomplete.

Into CD45RA+ naive and CD45RA-negative memory subsets, the CD4+ cells were split. Turning to this clone: Its antigen is unidentified.

Per germline, CDR1 SNHLY and CDR2 FYNNEI. V shed 5 bases and J shed 4 bases, with 6 bases lying between them. There are 11 residues in the CDR3. The data were produced by immunoSEQ multiplex PCR, yet TCRdb's version contains in-frame clones alone and is incomplete. The sample has under 200,000 clones, 90% to 95% seen once. The sequencing input was naive CD4+ T cells sorted from blood. As to subset: CD45RA+ positively selected. The receptor was isolated from a young woman in good health. The genes are TRBV2 and TRBJ2-7, with D possibly TRBD1 on 5 matching bases. The DNA of the CDR3 is TGTGCCAGCAGTCAGGGTTACGAGCAGTACTTC. Encoded protein: CASSQGYEQYF.